This entry lists 23 T cell receptor beta chains sequenced from one sample in a study of blood T cell repertoires in COVID-19 (TCRdb year 2020). The library was produced with the immunoSEQ multiplex PCR assay. Not all clones reach the TCRdb copy of this immuneACCESS table, which keeps in-frame sequences only. Checked studies attribute under half of the gap to unresolved V genes and leave the rest unexplained. For this sample the table gives approximately 90,000 clones, of which over 75% were detected only once. The top ten clones comprise approximately 4.4% of the sample. Sequences were obtained from peripheral blood. These receptors came from a woman at least 80 years old with acute or convalescent COVID-19.

The chain recombines TRBV7-3 with TRBJ2-3; D is possibly TRBD2 (6 bases). Per germline, CDR1 SGHTA and CDR2 FQGTGA. The CDR3 length is 19 residues. The germline V and J ends were trimmed by 4 bases and 0 bases, with 23 bases remaining between them. The CDR3 DNA reads as TGTGCCAGCAGCTCTCTAACGATGGTTAGCGGCCCAAGCACAGATACGCAGTATTTT. Residues: CASSSLTMVSGPSTDTQYF.

This clone was recorded only once. The chain carries TRBV6-2 or TRBV6-3 and TRBJ1-5; 9 bases are shared with TRBD1. The CDR3 has 16 residues. J was trimmed by 4 bases and V by 5 bases; bases with no gene match: 9. From germline, CDR1 is MNHEY and CDR2 SVGEGT. In DNA, the CDR3 is TGTGCCAGCAGTCAAACCCTGACAGGGGGAAATCAGCCCCAGCATTTT. It codes for CASSQTLTGGNQPQHF.

This chain connects TRBV7-3 to TRBJ1-2; D is perhaps TRBD1 (6 bases). Trimming left V 5 bases short and J 7 bases short, with 14 bases between. Per germline, CDR1 SGHTA and CDR2 FQGTGA. The CDR3 extends over 13 amino acids. The CDR3 DNA is TGTGCCAGCAGCCCCGACAGGTCGAGTGGCTACACCTTC. Translation: CASSPDRSSGYTF.

The chain carries TRBV18 and TRBJ2-1; 13 bases fit TRBD2. CDR1 KGHSH and CDR2 LQKENI come from the germline V gene. The CDR3 covers 17 residues. V shed 3 bases and J 8 bases; nucleotides not matched to a gene: 10. CDR3 in DNA: TGTGCCAGCTCACCCGGACTAGCGGGAGTAATTGTCTATGAGCAGTTCTTC. Protein product: CASSPGLAGVIVYEQFF.

The V and J genes are TRBV5-6 and TRBJ2-1; TRBD1 agrees at 7 bases. V lost 5 bases, J lost 3 bases, and 8 bases stayed unmatched. Per the germline V gene, CDR1 is SGHDT and CDR2 is YYEEEE. The CDR3 is made up of 15 amino acids. As DNA, the CDR3 is TGTGCCAGCAGTAAGGGACAGATACTCTACAATGAGCAGTTCTTC. This codes for CASSKGQILYNEQFF.

This rearrangement joins TRBV24-1 to TRBJ2-2; 7 bases agree with TRBD2. Germline V lookup: CDR1 KGHDR, CDR2 SFDVKD. The CDR3 has 17 amino acids. Trimming cost V 2 bases and J 5 bases; bases outside gene matches: 10. The CDR3 DNA is TGTGCCACCAGTGATTCCCTTGGGGGACTATCGACCGGGGAGCTGTTTTTT. It yields the protein CATSDSLGGLSTGELFF.

The chain employs TRBV6-1 and TRBJ1-6; 7 nucleotides line up with TRBD1. CDR1 and CDR2 from the germline V gene are MNHNS and SASEGT. The CDR3 contains 15 residues. J was trimmed by 9 bases and V by 7 bases; bases with no gene match: 12. The CDR3 bases are TGTGCCAGCAACCCTCCTGGGCAGGGGGGTTCACCCCTCCACTTT. Residues: CASNPPGQGGSPLHF.

This sequence joins TRBV18 and TRBJ2-7; 7 nucleotides match TRBD2. Germline V CDR1 and CDR2: KGHSH, LQKENI. J lost 5 bases, V lost 6 bases, and 13 bases had no gene match. CDR3 size: 15 residues. The CDR3 loop reads CASSLGGGGIDEQYF. For the CDR3, the DNA is TGTGCCAGCTCCCTAGGCGGGGGAGGTATCGACGAGCAGTACTTC.

This chain connects TRBV7-9 to TRBJ2-7, with a tentative D call TRBD2 (5 bases). The length of the CDR3 is 14 residues. V lost 5 bases and J lost 3, with 14 bases in between. Germline CDR1 SEHNR, CDR2 FQNEAQ (reference sequence). Written as DNA, the CDR3 is TGTGCCAGCAGCCGTACTAGTGAGGGCTACGAGCAGTACTTC. It encodes CASSRTSEGYEQYF.

V is TRBV5-5 and J is TRBJ2-7; possible D gene TRBD1, 5 bases. The CDR3 runs 15 residues. Trimming left V 0 bases short and J 4 bases short, with 14 bases between. Germline CDR1 and CDR2: SGHKS and YYEKEE (reference sequence). The CDR3 region has the DNA TGTGCCAGCAGCTTGGGGCCAGGGATAATTTACGAGCAGTACTTC. It translates to CASSLGPGIIYEQYF. The variable domain in full, with the rest retrieved from reference TRBV5-5 and TRBJ2-7, is DAGVTQSPTHLIKTRGQQVTLRCSPISGHKSVSWYQQVLGQGPQFIFQYYEKEERGRGNFPDRFSARQFPNYSSELNVNALLLGDSALYLCASSLGPGIIYEQYFGPGTRLTVT.

The rearrangement uses TRBV5-1 and TRBJ1-2; 9 bases line up with TRBD1. CDR3 length: 14 residues. Trimming at V came to 4 bases and at J to 8 bases, leaving 9 bases not matched to a gene. Germline V gene sequence: CDR1 SGHRS, CDR2 YFSETQ. Here the CDR3 reads CASSTGTGPGGYTF. CDR3 sequence (DNA): TGCGCCAGCAGCACCGGGACAGGGCCGGGCGGCTACACCTTC.

The V and J genes are TRBV5-4 and TRBJ1-1, with TRBD1 matching over 7 bases. Germline assignment: CDR1 SGHNT and CDR2 YYREEE (reference sequence). The V and J ends lost 4 bases and 5 bases, in that order; junction bases with no gene match: 5. CDR3 length: 13 residues. CDR3 nucleotides: TGTGCCAGCAGCGCGCCAGGGGGTACTGAAGCTTTCTTT. This encodes CASSAPGGTEAFF.

This chain links TRBV2 with TRBJ1-5; possible D gene TRBD1, 6 bases. The ends were cut back, 7 bases at V and 3 bases at J, with 10 bases in the middle. This CDR3 region has 13 residues. Germline V gene lookup returns CDR1 SNHLY and CDR2 FYNNEI. The CDR3 sequence is CASKGGNNQPQHF. As DNA, the CDR3 is TGTGCCAGCAAGGGGGGGAACAATCAGCCCCAGCATTTT.

The rearrangement joins TRBV27 to TRBJ1-5; 10 bases are shared with TRBD1. The germline CDR1 and CDR2 sequences are MNHEY and SMNVEV (reference sequence). This CDR3 has 17 amino acids. After removal of 5 bases from V and 1 base from J, the junction contained 8 bases not matched to a gene. The CDR3: CASSPLRTGGSNQPQHF. The CDR3 region has the DNA TGTGCCAGCAGTCCTTTACGGACAGGGGGGAGCAATCAGCCCCAGCATTTT.

The J gene is TRBJ2-5, the V gene TRBV11-2; maybe TRBD2 (7 bases). V was cut by 2 bases and J by 5 bases, with 18 bases left in between. CDR1 SGHAT and CDR2 FQNNGV come from the germline V gene. This CDR3 is built from 16 residues. Here the CDR3 reads CASSLIQGPRGETQYF. For the CDR3, the DNA is TGTGCCAGCAGCTTAATCCAGGGGCCGCGGGGGGAGACCCAGTACTTC. The whole variable domain, filled in from reference TRBV11-2 and TRBJ2-5, reads EAGVAQSPRYKIIEKRQSVAFWCNPISGHATLYWYQQILGQGPKLLIQFQNNGVVDDSQLPKDRFSAERLKGVDSTLKIQPAKLEDSAVYLCASSLIQGPRGETQYFGPGTRLLVL.

V is TRBV10-3 and J is TRBJ1-6; possibly TRBD1 for D (6 bases). Germline loops: CDR1 ENHRY, CDR2 SYGVKD. The length of the CDR3 is 13 residues. The germline V and J ends were trimmed by 10 bases and 5 bases, with 12 bases remaining between them. CDR3 residues: CASRDIHNSPLHF. The CDR3 nucleotides read TGTGCCAGCAGGGACATTCATAATTCACCCCTCCACTTT.

This clone was recorded once. V is TRBV19 and J is TRBJ2-7, with a possible D match to TRBD1 (5 bases). V was trimmed by 10 bases and J by 5 bases, leaving 18 bases between them. CDR1 is LNHDA, CDR2 SQIVND, per germline (reference sequence). There are 13 residues in the CDR3. DNA of the CDR3: TGTGCCACCGAGAGTAGGACAAACAACGAGCAGTACTTC. This translates into CATESRTNNEQYF.

This clone was counted between two and nine times. V usage is TRBV27 and J usage is TRBJ2-3; a possible D gene is TRBD1 (5 bases). Trimming stripped 4 bases from V and 5 bases from J, with 22 bases between. The CDR3 length is 17 residues. Germline values: CDR1 MNHEY, CDR2 SMNVEV (reference sequence). CDR3 DNA: TGTGCCAGCAGTTCAGGGCTGGCGTGGGTTGGTGGAGATACGCAGTATTTT. Protein product: CASSSGLAWVGGDTQYF.

V usage is TRBV6-2 or TRBV6-3 and J usage is TRBJ1-6; 7 nucleotides line up with TRBD1. The germline CDR1 and CDR2 sequences are MNHEY and SVGEGT. The CDR3 loop spans 15 amino acids. Trimming at V came to 5 bases and at J to 5 bases, leaving 6 bases not matched to a gene. The CDR3 nucleotides are TGTGCCAGCAGTCGCCGACAGGGAGATAATTCACCCCTCCACTTT. Protein sequence: CASSRRQGDNSPLHF.

The chain employs TRBV27 and TRBJ1-5; TRBD1 matches at 11 bases. From germline, CDR1 is MNHEY and CDR2 SMNVEV (reference sequence). V dropped 6 bases and J dropped 0; count of bases not matched to a gene: 13. The CDR3 is 19 amino acids. The CDR3 protein is CASRVTGTGGPYSNQPQHF. Here the CDR3 DNA reads TGTGCCAGCAGAGTAACCGGGACAGGGGGTCCCTATAGCAATCAGCCCCAGCATTTT.

This clone has a single count. The genes are TRBV14 and TRBJ2-2, with D perhaps matching TRBD1 (5 bases). The CDR3 runs 15 residues. The germline CDR1 and CDR2 sequences are SGHDN and FVKESK. The V end lost 4 bases, the J end lost 5 bases, and 14 bases lay between the germline ends. The CDR3 here is CASSPQGISTGELFF. Here the CDR3 DNA reads TGTGCCAGCAGCCCCCAGGGCATATCTACCGGGGAGCTGTTTTTT.

The chain employs TRBV7-9 and TRBJ2-4; a possible D gene is TRBD1 (5 bases). V was pared by 5 bases and J by 0 bases, with 14 bases between. The CDR3 covers 16 residues. Germline V gene sequence: CDR1 SEHNR, CDR2 FQNEAQ (reference sequence). CDR3 nucleotides: TGTGCCAGCAGCCGAAAAACGACAGTAGCCAAAAACATTCAGTACTTC. The encoded protein is CASSRKTTVAKNIQYF.

The chain is built from TRBV5-1 and TRBJ1-4; 7 positions agree with TRBD1. The trim removed 1 base at V and 8 bases at J, leaving 5 bases unmatched. The CDR3 is made up of 14 amino acids. CDR1 is SGHRS and CDR2 is YFSETQ in the germline V gene. CDR3 amino acids: CASSLYRGEEKLFF. CDR3 nucleotide sequence: TGCGCCAGCAGCTTGTACAGGGGTGAAGAAAAACTGTTTTTT.